This T cell receptor (beta chain) was profiled in a study of regulatory T cells in long-lasting Graves disease. CDR1 SGHNT and CDR2 YYREEE come from the germline V gene (reference sequence). CDR3 size: 14 residues. The J segment lost 2 bases and the V segment lost 4 bases, leaving 6 bases of the junction unmatched. Construction of TCR beta libraries relied on iRepertoire HTBI primers and on Arm-PCR targeting CDR3 regions. From the multiplex PCR reads, TCRdb called clonotypes with MiXCR, one entry per CDR3 protein. The sample has 400,000 to 600,000 distinct CDR3 sequences, roughly 21% seen once; the top ten hold approximately 6.4%. Regarding time point: persistent/refractory GD, antithyroid drugs over 5 years with positive TRAb. PBMC-extracted RNA yielded the TCR library. Graves' disease diagnosis used American Thyroid Association guidelines.

Sequenced material: peripheral blood mononuclear cells (PBMCs), taken when the disease was refractory, from a patient treated with antithyroid drugs. This clonotype originated in a female donor with Graves disease. The J gene is TRBJ2-7, the V gene TRBV5-4, with 7 positions matching TRBD1. This CDR3 reads CASSQDRKPYEQYF. CDR3 sequence (DNA): TGTGCCAGCAGCCAGGACAGGAAACCCTACGAGCAGTACTTC.